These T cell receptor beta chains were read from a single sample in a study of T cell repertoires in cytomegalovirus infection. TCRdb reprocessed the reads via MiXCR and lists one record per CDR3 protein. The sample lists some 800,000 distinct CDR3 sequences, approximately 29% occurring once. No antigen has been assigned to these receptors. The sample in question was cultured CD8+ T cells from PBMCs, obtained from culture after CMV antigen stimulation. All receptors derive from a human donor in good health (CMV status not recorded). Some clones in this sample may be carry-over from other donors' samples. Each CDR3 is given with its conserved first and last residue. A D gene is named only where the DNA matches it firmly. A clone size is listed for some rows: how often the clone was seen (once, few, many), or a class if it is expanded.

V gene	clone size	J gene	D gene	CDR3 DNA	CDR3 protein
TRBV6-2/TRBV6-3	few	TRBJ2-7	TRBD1	TGTGCCAGCAGTTTAAGGGGGCCGGGTCTCTACGAGCAGTACTTC	CASSLRGPGLYEQYF
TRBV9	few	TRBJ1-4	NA	TGTGCCAGCAGCGAGGAGGGGATAAATGAAAAACTGTTTTTT	CASSEEGINEKLFF
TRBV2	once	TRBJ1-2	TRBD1	TGTGCCGCCCGGGACAGGGTGGGTGGCTACACCTTC	CAARDRVGGYTF
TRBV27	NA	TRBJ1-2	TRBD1	TGTGCCAGCAGTTTCGGGACAGCGGATTATGGCTACACCTTC	CASSFGTADYGYTF
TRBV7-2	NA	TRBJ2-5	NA	TGTGCCAGCAGCTTCCCGTCTAGCGCCCAAGAGACCCAGTACTTC	CASSFPSSAQETQYF
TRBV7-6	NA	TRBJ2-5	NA	TGTGCCAGCAGCTTAGGGGTAGACCTGGAAGAGACCCAGTACTTC	CASSLGVDLEETQYF
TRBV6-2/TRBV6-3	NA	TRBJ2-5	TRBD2	TGTGCCAGCAGTTATCAACTAGCGCGGGAGACCCAGTACTTC	CASSYQLARETQYF
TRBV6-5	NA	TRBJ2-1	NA	TGTGCCAGCAGACCGGACTACAATGAGCAGTTCTTC	CASRPDYNEQFF
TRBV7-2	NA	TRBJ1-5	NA	TGTGCCAGCAGCCCCCGGGGGGGTTTAGACAATCAGCCCCAGCATTTT	CASSPRGGLDNQPQHF
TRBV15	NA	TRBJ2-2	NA	TGTGCCACCAGCAGAGACAGGACTTGGGCCGGGGAGCTGTTTTTT	CATSRDRTWAGELFF
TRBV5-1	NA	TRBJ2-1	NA	TGCGCCAGCAGCTTGACCGGACAGACCAAACCGCTTTACAATGAGCAGTTCTTC	CASSLTGQTKPLYNEQFF
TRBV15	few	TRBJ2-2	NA	TGTGCCACCAGCAGAGTGCCCTCTTCAGGGGGGGTCACCGGGGAGCTGTTTTTT	CATSRVPSSGGVTGELFF
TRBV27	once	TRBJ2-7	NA	TGTGCCAGCAGTTTATGGGGGGAAGGCTACGAGCAGTACTTC	CASSLWGEGYEQYF
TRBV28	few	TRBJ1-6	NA	TGTGCCAGCAGTTTGTACAGCAATAATTCACCCCTCCACTTT	CASSLYSNNSPLHF
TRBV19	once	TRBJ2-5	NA	TGTGCCAGTAGTCAAGTTAACACGTACCAAGAGACCCAGTACTTC	CASSQVNTYQETQYF
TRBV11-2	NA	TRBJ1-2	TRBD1	TGTGCCAGCTCCTGGGGGACAGGGGCCTCAAGGGGTGGCTACACCTTC	CASSWGTGASRGGYTF